Listed here is a single TCR beta chain. Its specificity is not known. This specimen comes from a study of monozygotic twins with cystic fibrosis. Only in-frame clones appear in the TCRdb table, and some are missing; sequencing was by immunoSEQ multiplex PCR. The sample lists tens of thousands of clones, 75% to 95% occurring once. The CDR3 covers 13 residues. V was shortened by 4 bases and J by 7 bases, with 13 bases between the two germline ends. Germline V CDR1 and CDR2: SGHTA, FQGNSA. Study results and limitations: Median Simpson clonality of 0.0095 suggested naive T cells predominated. Nucleotide-identical clonotype sharing was significantly higher within monozygotic CF twin pairs than between unrelated CF individuals.

The sequenced material came from blood. This clonotype was obtained from a girl aged 2-10 years with cystic fibrosis. The chain joins TRBV7-2 to TRBJ1-2; D remains unclear. The CDR3 bases are TGTGCCAGCAGCTCCGGCCTTATCGGTGGCTACACCTTC. Translated, it gives CASSSGLIGGYTF.